This T cell receptor beta chain comes out of a study of T cells in Graves' hyperthyroidism and ophthalmopathy. Study-wide findings and caveats: Blood samples included most of the expanded thyroid clonotypes exceeding 0.001.

TCR beta CDR3 regions were amplified from RNA. The TCR CDR3 first-round RT-PCR relied on the HTBI primer set. Each CDR3 protein gets one entry after TCRdb re-called the multiplex PCR reads with MiXCR. This table has more than 500,000 distinct CDR3 sequences, 40% to 50% appearing once. This clonotype was detected many times. Its specificity is not known. The CDR3 has 16 residues. V dropped 2 bases and J dropped 5; count of bases not matched to a gene: 10. Germline-derived CDR1 and CDR2 are LNHDA and SQIVND (reference sequence). Exclusion of patients followed from uncontrolled infection, other autoimmune disease, pregnancy or lactation. Thyroid ultrasound, orbital computed tomography, clinical symptoms, and serum thyroxine and TRAb underpinned diagnoses.

Sequenced sample: peripheral blood or thyroid tissue (not recorded which). The chain employs TRBV19 and TRBJ1-1, with TRBD1 matching 8 bases. This TCR was sampled from an adult woman with Graves' disease, either hyperthyroidism or ophthalmopathy (not recorded which). The CDR3 bases are TGTGCCAGTAGTATATTCCAGGGGGCAAGGAGGACTGAAGCTTTCTTT. Encoded protein: CASSIFQGARRTEAFF.